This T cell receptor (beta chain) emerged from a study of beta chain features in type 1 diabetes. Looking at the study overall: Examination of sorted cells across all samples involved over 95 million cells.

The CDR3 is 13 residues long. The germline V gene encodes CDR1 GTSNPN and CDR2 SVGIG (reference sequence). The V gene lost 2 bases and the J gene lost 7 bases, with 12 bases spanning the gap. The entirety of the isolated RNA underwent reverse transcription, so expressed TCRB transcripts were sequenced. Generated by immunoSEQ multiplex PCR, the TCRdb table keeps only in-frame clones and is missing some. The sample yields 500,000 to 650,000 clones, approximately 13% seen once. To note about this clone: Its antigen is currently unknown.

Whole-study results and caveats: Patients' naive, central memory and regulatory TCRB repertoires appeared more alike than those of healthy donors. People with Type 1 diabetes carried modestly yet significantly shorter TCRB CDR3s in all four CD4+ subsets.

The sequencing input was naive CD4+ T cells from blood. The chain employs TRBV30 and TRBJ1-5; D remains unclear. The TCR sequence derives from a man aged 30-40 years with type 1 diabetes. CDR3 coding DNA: TGTGCCTGGAGTCCCACCGGTAACCAGCCCCAGCATTTT. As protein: CAWSPTGNQPQHF.